This passage covers 32 T cell receptor beta chains from one sample sequenced in a study of blood T cell repertoires in COVID-19. The data were produced by immunoSEQ multiplex PCR, yet TCRdb's version contains in-frame clones alone and is incomplete. Here the sample spans around 140,000 clones, around 85% being singletons. The sequenced material came from peripheral blood. These receptors came from a woman of 80 years or more with acute or convalescent COVID-19.

The DNA for the CDR3 is TGCGCCAGCAGCCAACAACCCGGGACAGAGTCCTACGAGCAGTACTTC. It translates to CASSQQPGTESYEQYF. This chain links TRBV4-3 with TRBJ2-7; 7 bases line up with TRBD1. CDR3 length: 16 amino acids. Germline CDR1 and CDR2: LGHNA and YSLEER. Losses at the gene ends were 2 bases for V and 1 base for J; bases not matched to a gene: 8.

The genes are TRBV29-1 and TRBJ1-5; D may be TRBD1 (6 bases). Germline values: CDR1 SQVTM, CDR2 ANQGSEA. The V and J ends lost 6 bases and 0 bases respectively, with 9 bases between them. The CDR3 length is 13 residues. In DNA form, the CDR3 reads TGCAGCGTCAGACAGGATAGCAATCAGCCCCAGCATTTT. Translated: CSVRQDSNQPQHF. Full variable domain (remainder filled in from reference TRBV29-1 and TRBJ1-5): SAVISQKPSRDICQRGTSLTIQCQVDSQVTMMFWYRQQPGQSLTLIATANQGSEATYESGFVIDKFPISRPNLTFSTLTVSNMSPEDSSIYLCSVRQDSNQPQHFGDGTRLSIL.

This chain connects TRBV5-1 to TRBJ1-4, with 7 bases identical to TRBD1. CDR3 length: 16 residues. The V segment lost 1 base and the J segment 7 bases; nucleotides outside the gene matches: 10. Per germline, CDR1 SGHRS and CDR2 YFSETQ. CDR3 DNA sequence: TGCGCCAGCAGCTTGTCAAGCAGGGGGTCGGGTGAAAAACTGTTTTTT. Its protein product is CASSLSSRGSGEKLFF.

This chain uses TRBV19 with TRBJ2-7; D unresolved. The CDR3 runs 15 residues. Germline-derived CDR1 and CDR2 are LNHDA and SQIVND (reference sequence). Trimming removed 1 base from V and 3 bases from J, with 13 bases in between. Written as DNA, the CDR3 is TGTGCCAGTAGTATAGGGCCACTACCCTTCTACGAGCAGTACTTC. This encodes CASSIGPLPFYEQYF.

The chain carries TRBV2 and TRBJ1-3; 10 bases match TRBD1. CDR3 length: 14 amino acids. Germline lookup yields CDR1 SNHLY and CDR2 FYNNEI. J gave up 7 bases and V 4 bases, and 4 bases lay outside the gene matches. The CDR3 DNA is TGTGCCAGCAGTGGGGGACAGGGGTCGAACACCATATATTTT. It yields the protein CASSGGQGSNTIYF.

The V gene is TRBV7-8, the J gene TRBJ1-2; D is uncertain. CDR1 and CDR2 from the germline V gene are SGHVS and FQNEAQ. Deletions cut 2 bases from V and 9 bases from J, with 16 bases between. This CDR3 is built from 14 residues. The CDR3 reads CASSLLRGDKSYTF. Written as DNA, the CDR3 is TGTGCCAGCAGCTTATTACGAGGAGATAAGAGCTACACCTTC.

The V and J genes are TRBV19 and TRBJ1-1, with TRBD1 as a possible D gene (6 bases). This CDR3 region has 16 residues. The germline CDR1 and CDR2 sequences are LNHDA and SQIVND (reference sequence). The germline V and J ends were trimmed by 6 bases and 1 base, with 18 bases remaining between them. The chain's CDR3 is CASSHPPTGTNTEAFF. CDR3 DNA sequence: TGTGCCAGTAGCCACCCTCCGACAGGAACGAACACTGAAGCTTTCTTT. Combining the CDR3 with reference TRBV19 and TRBJ1-1 gives the whole variable domain DGGITQSPKYLFRKEGQNVTLSCEQNLNHDAMYWYRQDPGQGLRLIYYSQIVNDFQKGDIAEGYSVSREKKESFPLTVTSAQKNPTAFYLCASSHPPTGTNTEAFFGQGTRLTVV.

V gene TRBV9 combines with J gene TRBJ2-3; D possibly corresponds to TRBD1 (5 bases). Trimming took 5 bases from V and 2 from J, leaving 18 bases between them. Looked up from germline, CDR1 is SGDLS and CDR2 is YYNGEE. This CDR3 comprises 16 residues. CDR3 in DNA: TGTGCCAGCAGTGCAGGGCTAGTAACCCCCACAGATACGCAGTATTTT. Protein sequence: CASSAGLVTPTDTQYF.

V is TRBV18 and J is TRBJ1-2; 7 bases are a match to TRBD1. Germline V gives CDR1 KGHSH, CDR2 LQKENI. Losses at the gene ends were 3 bases for V and 6 bases for J; bases not matched to a gene: 4. The CDR3 contains 13 residues. The chain's CDR3 is CASSPMGQNGYTF. The CDR3 DNA follows: TGTGCCAGCTCACCCATGGGACAGAATGGCTACACCTTC. Filled out from reference TRBV18 and TRBJ1-2, the complete variable domain reads NAGVMQNPRHLVRRRGQEARLRCSPMKGHSHVYWYRQLPEEGLKFMVYLQKENIIDESGMPKERFSAEFPKEGPSILRIQQVVRGDSAAYFCASSPMGQNGYTFGSGTRLTVV.

In DNA form, the CDR3 reads TGTGCCAGCAGTTCCAACGGTCTAGAGGGCTACACCTTC. Amino acid sequence: CASSSNGLEGYTF. The rearrangement links TRBV6-6 to TRBJ1-2; no reliable D call. V was pared by 4 bases and J by 8 bases, with 14 bases between. Germline loops: CDR1 MNHNY, CDR2 SVGAGI (reference sequence). There are 13 residues in the CDR3.

The rearrangement joins TRBV6-6 to TRBJ2-5, with a possible D match to TRBD2 (6 bases). CDR1 MNHNY and CDR2 SVGAGI come from the germline V gene (reference sequence). V was cut by 2 bases and J by 5 bases, with 15 bases left in between. CDR3 size: 15 residues. The CDR3 DNA reads TGTGCCAGCAGTTACAGGTCGCCGGGGGAGGAGACCCAGTACTTC. This sequence encodes CASSYRSPGEETQYF.

This sequence joins TRBV11-2 and TRBJ2-7; 9 nucleotides match TRBD2. After removal of 5 bases from V and 1 base from J, the junction contained 9 bases not matched to a gene. There are 16 residues in the CDR3. Germline CDR1 and CDR2: SGHAT and FQNNGV. The CDR3 nucleotides read TGTGCCAGCAGCGTAGTAGCGGGAGAGGGGTCCTACGAGCAGTACTTC. Translation gives CASSVVAGEGSYEQYF.

The chain carries TRBV6-6 and TRBJ2-6, with 11 nucleotides matching TRBD1. Per germline, CDR1 MNHNY and CDR2 SVGAGI (reference sequence). Germline trimming cut 10 bases from V and 2 bases from J; bases unmatched to any gene: 7. The CDR3 consists of 16 residues. The CDR3 DNA is TGTGCCACGGACAGGGGGCTAAAAGCTGGGGCCAACGTCCTGACTTTC. Translated, it gives CATDRGLKAGANVLTF.

The rearrangement links TRBV5-4 to TRBJ1-2, with D maybe TRBD1 (5 bases). The CDR3 runs to 14 residues. In germline, CDR1 is SGHNT, CDR2 YYREEE (reference sequence). The V and J ends lost 4 bases and 7 bases respectively, with 17 bases between them. CDR3 nucleotides: TGTGCCAGCAGCACCCCTTCGGGGAGGGGTGGCTACACCTTC. Protein: CASSTPSGRGGYTF.

The chain links TRBV30 to TRBJ2-2, with 10 bases that match TRBD2. Germline assignment: CDR1 GTSNPN and CDR2 SVGIG (reference sequence). The CDR3 spans 17 residues. The junction had 9 bases not matched to a gene; V was cut back by 3 bases and J by 2 bases. The CDR3 here is CAWRLGLAGVNTGELFF. The CDR3 DNA is TGTGCCTGGAGGTTGGGGCTAGCGGGAGTAAACACCGGGGAGCTGTTTTTT.

The genes are TRBV4-3 and TRBJ2-3; TRBD2 aligns across 8 bases. Looked up from germline, CDR1 is LGHNA and CDR2 is YSLEER. After removal of 2 bases from V and 0 bases from J, the junction contained 4 bases not matched to a gene. The CDR3 spans 16 residues. For the CDR3, the DNA is TGCGCCAGCAGCCAACGTCCTAGCGGGAGCACAGATACGCAGTATTTT. Translated: CASSQRPSGSTDTQYF.

The V gene is TRBV20-1, the J gene TRBJ2-5; 8 bases align to TRBD2. Germline trimming cut 3 bases from V and 5 bases from J; bases unmatched to any gene: 11. CDR3 length: 15 amino acids. Per the germline V gene, CDR1 is DFQATT and CDR2 is SNEGSKA (reference sequence). This CDR3 is CSASLVLAATETQYF. DNA for the CDR3: TGCAGTGCTAGTCTCGTACTAGCGGCCACGGAGACCCAGTACTTC.

The genes are TRBV4-1 and TRBJ2-2, with 14 bases fitting TRBD2. The germline V gene has CDR1 MGHRA and CDR2 YSYEKL. The V gene end was trimmed by 10 bases and the J gene end by 3 bases; junction bases not matched to a gene: 10. The CDR3 has 17 residues. The CDR3 loop is CATRRGLAGVYTGELFF. In nucleotides, the CDR3 is TGCGCCACTAGGAGGGGACTAGCGGGAGTTTACACCGGGGAGCTGTTTTTT.

V gene TRBV11-2 combines with J gene TRBJ2-7, with D possibly matching TRBD2 (5 bases). CDR1 and CDR2 from the germline V gene are SGHAT and FQNNGV. The CDR3 covers 17 residues. V dropped 5 bases and J dropped 0 bases, with 20 bases sitting between them. CDR3 DNA: TGTGCCAGCAGCACTACCCCAGGAGCGGCTCGCTCCTACGAGCAGTACTTC. Translated, it gives CASSTTPGAARSYEQYF.

A word on this clone: At one of its ends the junction is not consistent with the germline gene, which may arise from a read error. The DNA for the CDR3 is TGTGCCAGCAGTTACTCGATCCCAAACAATGAAGCTTTCTTT. This gives the protein CASSYSIPNNEAFF. The rearrangement joins TRBV6-2 or TRBV6-3 to TRBJ1-1, with D unclear. This CDR3 has 14 amino acids. Per germline, CDR1 MNHEY and CDR2 SVGEGT.

V and J are TRBV4-3 and TRBJ2-1, with 9 positions matching TRBD2. The CDR3 sequence is 17 residues long. Trimming cost V 0 bases and J 6 bases; bases outside gene matches: 9. Germline CDR1 reads LGHNA; CDR2 reads YSLEER. CDR3 coding DNA: TGCGCCAGCAGCCAAGATGCCCCTAGCGGGGTCATCAATGAGCAGTTCTTC. As protein: CASSQDAPSGVINEQFF.

The chain combines TRBV4-1 with TRBJ2-2; maybe TRBD1 (6 bases). Germline V gene data show CDR1 as MGHRA and CDR2 as YSYEKL. Between the trimmed V and J ends, which lost 3 bases and 1 base, there was a span of 9 bases. CDR3 length: 15 amino acids. The DNA for the CDR3 is TGCGCCAGCAGCCAGATGGGACAGAACACCGGGGAGCTGTTTTTT. It translates to CASSQMGQNTGELFF.

This rearrangement joins TRBV6-6 to TRBJ2-5; 8 bases agree with TRBD2. CDR1 is MNHNY, CDR2 SVGAGI, per germline (reference sequence). The CDR3 runs to 15 residues. V dropped 2 bases and J dropped 1; count of bases not matched to a gene: 3. CDR3 DNA sequence: TGTGCCAGCAGTTACCCCGGGAGGGGCCAAGAGACCCAGTACTTC. As protein: CASSYPGRGQETQYF.

This clone appeared many times. V gene TRBV6-5 combines with J gene TRBJ1-3, with 8 bases matching TRBD1. V dropped 6 bases and J dropped 4; count of bases not matched to a gene: 5. The CDR3 is 14 residues long. Germline loops: CDR1 MNHEY, CDR2 SVGAGI. Here the CDR3 DNA reads TGTGCCAGCAGGACGGACAGGGCCGGAAACACCATATATTTT. Its translation is CASRTDRAGNTIYF.

This clone came up once. J is TRBJ2-1 and V is TRBV7-2, with a tentative D call TRBD1 (6 bases). V lost 4 bases and J lost 2, with 12 bases in between. CDR3 length: 15 residues. The germline V gene encodes CDR1 SGHTA and CDR2 FQGNSA. The CDR3 coding sequence is TGTGCCAGCAGCTCTGGACAGCCGGCCTACAATGAGCAGTTCTTC. Translating it yields CASSSGQPAYNEQFF.

The rearrangement uses TRBV2 and TRBJ1-5, with 7 nucleotides matching TRBD1. V dropped 2 bases and J dropped 7; count of bases not matched to a gene: 2. Looked up from germline, CDR1 is SNHLY and CDR2 is FYNNEI. This CDR3 has 13 residues. The CDR3 reads CASSEQGGQPQHF. The CDR3 region has the DNA TGTGCCAGCAGTGAACAGGGGGGCCAGCCCCAGCATTTT.

This chain uses TRBV10-2 with TRBJ1-4, with 8 bases lining up with TRBD1. Losses at the gene ends were 6 bases for V and 8 bases for J; bases not matched to a gene: 5. The germline CDR1 and CDR2 sequences are WSHSY and SAAADI. The length of the CDR3 is 13 residues. The CDR3 DNA reads TGCGCCAGCAGCGGACAGGGTGACGAAAAACTGTTTTTT. Protein: CASSGQGDEKLFF.

The V gene is TRBV6-2 or TRBV6-3, the J gene TRBJ2-2; 13 positions match TRBD2. With 5 bases clipped from V and 6 bases from J, the junction kept 9 bases outside the gene matches. The V gene's germline CDR1 is MNHEY and CDR2 SVGEGT. The CDR3 is 17 residues long. CDR3 DNA sequence: TGTGCCAGCAGTCTACATACTAGCGGGAGGGCTGCCGGGGAGCTGTTTTTT. Translated: CASSLHTSGRAAGELFF.

V is TRBV7-6 and J is TRBJ1-4, with 11 nucleotides matching TRBD1. Germline-derived CDR1 and CDR2 are SGHVS and FNYEAQ. With 5 bases clipped from V and 4 bases from J, the junction kept 3 bases outside the gene matches. This CDR3 is built from 15 residues. In DNA form, the CDR3 reads TGTGCCAGCAGCCTCGGGACAGGGGGTAATGAAAAACTGTTTTTT. Protein product: CASSLGTGGNEKLFF.

This chain connects TRBV19 to TRBJ2-2; 11 positions match TRBD2. This CDR3 contains 17 residues. CDR1 is LNHDA and CDR2 is SQIVND in the germline V gene (reference sequence). Trimming at V came to 5 bases and at J to 0 bases, leaving 5 bases not matched to a gene. CDR3 in DNA: TGTGCCAGTAGTTTTATAGCGGGGGGGACGAACACCGGGGAGCTGTTTTTT. It is translated as CASSFIAGGTNTGELFF.

J is TRBJ2-7 and V is TRBV14; possible D gene TRBD2, 5 bases. CDR3 length equals 15 residues. Germline CDR1 is SGHDN and CDR2 is FVKESK. The V end lost 5 bases, the J end lost 6 bases, and 20 bases lay between the germline ends. CDR3 protein: CASSSRTFLVGEQYF. CDR3 DNA: TGTGCCAGCAGCTCCCGGACTTTCTTAGTTGGCGAGCAGTACTTC.

The chain joins TRBV11-2 to TRBJ2-2; D is undetermined. The CDR3 loop spans 16 amino acids. The V gene lost 5 bases and the J gene lost 1 base, with 14 bases spanning the gap. The germline V gene has CDR1 SGHAT and CDR2 FQNNGV. This chain's CDR3 is CASSPRLRLNTGELFF. Here the CDR3 DNA reads TGTGCCAGCAGCCCCCGCCTACGGTTGAACACCGGGGAGCTGTTTTTT. The entire variable domain, with the rest obtained from reference TRBV11-2 and TRBJ2-2, is as follows: EAGVAQSPRYKIIEKRQSVAFWCNPISGHATLYWYQQILGQGPKLLIQFQNNGVVDDSQLPKDRFSAERLKGVDSTLKIQPAKLEDSAVYLCASSPRLRLNTGELFFGEGSRLTVL.